The T cell receptor (beta chain) under discussion was sequenced for a study of blood T cell repertoires in COVID-19. Across the whole study: Italy, Spain and the United States were the sources of the convalescent and acute COVID-19 samples. Sample material is recorded as cDNA or gDNA derived from T cells, B-cell-depleted T cells, or PBMCs.

The data were produced by immunoSEQ multiplex PCR, yet TCRdb's version contains in-frame clones alone and is incomplete. The sample lists about 200,000 clones, about 83% occurring once. This CDR3 contains 16 residues. CDR1 and CDR2 (germline): MNHEY, SMNVEV (reference sequence). J was trimmed by 4 bases and V by 6 bases; bases with no gene match: 12. The TCR comes from a woman between 35 and 50 years old with active or convalescent COVID-19. This rearrangement joins TRBV27 to TRBJ1-1, with 9 nucleotides matching TRBD1. Input material: peripheral blood. The CDR3 DNA reads TGTGCCAGCAGGCCTAAGGCCGGGACAGGGATCACTGAAGCTTTCTTT. It translates to CASRPKAGTGITEAFF.